Listed below are T cell receptor beta chains from one sample, sequenced in a study of blood T cell repertoires in COVID-19. Repertoires were generated with immunoSEQ multiplex PCR, while TCRdb's copy carries only in-frame clones and drops some. The sample contains hundreds of thousands of clones, roughly 91% of which appear only once. Material for sequencing was peripheral blood. Receptors originate from a woman aged 30 to 39 with acute or convalescent COVID-19. Both conserved end residues are part of each CDR3. Each record gives: V gene, CDR3 length, clone size, D gene, J gene, CDR3 protein, CDR3 DNA. A D gene is named only where the DNA matches it firmly. Some rows mark clone size as missing; the rest say once, few, many or name a class of expanded clone.

v_gene: TRBV2; len: 15; abundance: NA; d_gene: TRBD2; j_gene: TRBJ2-3; CDR3aa: CASSGGLAGSDTQYF; CDR3nt: TGTGCCAGCAGTGGCGGCCTAGCGGGGTCAGATACGCAGTATTTT
v_gene: TRBV4-1; len: 15; abundance: NA; d_gene: NA; j_gene: TRBJ1-5; CDR3aa: CASSQDVYGYQPQHF; CDR3nt: TGCGCCAGCAGCCAAGATGTCTACGGGTATCAGCCCCAGCATTTT
v_gene: TRBV4-1; len: 16; abundance: NA; d_gene: NA; j_gene: TRBJ1-5; CDR3aa: CASSQEPGLSNQPQHF; CDR3nt: TGCGCCAGCAGCCAAGAGCCAGGGCTGAGCAATCAGCCCCAGCATTTT
v_gene: TRBV20-1; len: 16; abundance: once; d_gene: TRBD2; j_gene: TRBJ2-1; CDR3aa: CSASQYARGGHDEQFF; CDR3nt: TGCAGTGCTAGTCAGTACGCTCGGGGGGGCCACGATGAGCAGTTCTTC
v_gene: TRBV24-1; len: 14; abundance: NA; d_gene: TRBD2; j_gene: TRBJ2-7; CDR3aa: CATSDSGGTYEQYF; CDR3nt: TGTGCCACCAGTGATAGCGGGGGAACCTACGAGCAGTACTTC
v_gene: TRBV19; len: 14; abundance: NA; d_gene: NA; j_gene: TRBJ1-5; CDR3aa: CASSIGQGNQPQHF; CDR3nt: TGTGCCAGTAGTATAGGACAGGGCAATCAGCCCCAGCATTTT
v_gene: TRBV30; len: 13; abundance: NA; d_gene: NA; j_gene: TRBJ1-6; CDR3aa: CTWSVGRLSPLHF; CDR3nt: TGTACCTGGAGTGTAGGCAGACTCTCGCCCCTCCACTTT
v_gene: TRBV28; len: 15; abundance: once; d_gene: NA; j_gene: TRBJ1-2; CDR3aa: CASSLRQGQLNGYTF; CDR3nt: TGTGCCAGCAGTTTACGCCAAGGACAGCTCAATGGCTACACCTTC
v_gene: TRBV4-2; len: 17; abundance: NA; d_gene: TRBD2; j_gene: TRBJ2-3; CDR3aa: CASSQSTSGGLTDTQYF; CDR3nt: TGTGCCAGCAGCCAGTCAACTAGCGGGGGGCTTACAGATACGCAGTATTTT
v_gene: TRBV4-1; len: 15; abundance: NA; d_gene: NA; j_gene: TRBJ2-1; CDR3aa: CASSPPYRGGNEQFF; CDR3nt: TGCGCCAGCAGCCCCCCATACAGGGGAGGAAATGAGCAGTTCTTC
v_gene: TRBV28; len: 13; abundance: NA; d_gene: TRBD1; j_gene: TRBJ2-7; CDR3aa: CASSFMDRVEQYF; CDR3nt: TGTGCCAGCAGTTTCATGGACAGGGTCGAGCAGTACTTC
v_gene: TRBV15; len: 12; abundance: NA; d_gene: NA; j_gene: TRBJ1-2; CDR3aa: CATSGANYGYTF; CDR3nt: TGTGCCACCTCCGGAGCTAACTATGGCTACACCTTC
v_gene: TRBV15; len: 16; abundance: NA; d_gene: TRBD1; j_gene: TRBJ2-2; CDR3aa: CATSRPGGVVAGELFF; CDR3nt: TGTGCCACCAGCAGACCAGGGGGCGTAGTCGCCGGGGAGCTGTTTTTT
v_gene: TRBV5-4; len: 14; abundance: NA; d_gene: TRBD2; j_gene: TRBJ2-1; CDR3aa: CASSFSGRSNEQFF; CDR3nt: TGTGCCAGCAGCTTTAGCGGGCGGTCAAATGAGCAGTTCTTC
v_gene: TRBV19; len: 15; abundance: NA; d_gene: TRBD2; j_gene: TRBJ2-3; CDR3aa: CASRPTSGGTDTQYF; CDR3nt: TGTGCCAGTAGGCCTACTAGCGGGGGGACAGATACGCAGTATTTT
v_gene: TRBV30; len: 11; abundance: NA; d_gene: NA; j_gene: TRBJ2-2; CDR3aa: CAWSVTGELFF; CDR3nt: TGTGCCTGGAGTGTAACAGGGGAGCTGTTTTTT
v_gene: TRBV7-8; len: 14; abundance: NA; d_gene: NA; j_gene: TRBJ1-1; CDR3aa: CASSLVGGNTEAFF; CDR3nt: TGTGCCAGCAGCTTAGTAGGGGGGAACACTGAAGCTTTCTTT
v_gene: TRBV5-5; len: 15; abundance: once; d_gene: NA; j_gene: TRBJ1-1; CDR3aa: CASSFWVGGNTEAFF; CDR3nt: TGTGCCAGCAGCTTTTGGGTCGGGGGGAACACTGAAGCTTTCTTT
v_gene: TRBV18; len: 14; abundance: NA; d_gene: TRBD1; j_gene: TRBJ1-2; CDR3aa: CASSLGQGNYGYTF; CDR3nt: TGTGCCAGCTCACTCGGACAGGGGAACTATGGCTACACCTTC
v_gene: TRBV5-4; len: 15; abundance: NA; d_gene: TRBD1; j_gene: TRBJ2-7; CDR3aa: CASSFIDRGGHEQYF; CDR3nt: TGTGCCAGCAGCTTCATTGACAGGGGAGGCCACGAGCAGTACTTC
v_gene: TRBV29-1; len: 11; abundance: NA; d_gene: NA; j_gene: TRBJ1-1; CDR3aa: CSVEHSTEAFF; CDR3nt: TGCAGCGTTGAACACTCCACTGAAGCTTTCTTT
v_gene: TRBV30; len: 10; abundance: NA; d_gene: TRBD1; j_gene: TRBJ1-1; CDR3aa: CAWDRGTAFF; CDR3nt: TGTGCCTGGGACAGGGGGACGGCTTTCTTT
v_gene: TRBV29-1; len: 10; abundance: few; d_gene: NA; j_gene: TRBJ2-2; CDR3aa: CSVAAGELFF; CDR3nt: TGCAGCGTTGCTGCCGGGGAGCTGTTTTTT
v_gene: TRBV3-1/TRBV3-2; len: 15; abundance: NA; d_gene: TRBD1; j_gene: TRBJ2-2; CDR3aa: CASRQTGANTGELFF; CDR3nt: TGTGCCAGCAGGCAGACAGGGGCGAACACCGGGGAGCTGTTTTTT
v_gene: TRBV29-1; len: 14; abundance: NA; d_gene: TRBD2; j_gene: TRBJ2-3; CDR3aa: CSVLGGAGVDTQYF; CDR3nt: TGCAGCGTTTTAGGTGGAGCGGGGGTAGATACGCAGTATTTT
v_gene: TRBV27; len: 18; abundance: NA; d_gene: TRBD2; j_gene: TRBJ2-1; CDR3aa: CASSLSTLQRGFYNEQFF; CDR3nt: TGTGCCAGCAGTTTATCGACCCTTCAGCGGGGCTTTTACAATGAGCAGTTCTTC
v_gene: TRBV28; len: 13; abundance: NA; d_gene: TRBD2; j_gene: TRBJ2-7; CDR3aa: CASSLGRAYEQYF; CDR3nt: TGTGCCAGCAGTTTGGGGAGGGCCTACGAGCAGTACTTC
v_gene: TRBV30; len: 14; abundance: NA; d_gene: TRBD1; j_gene: TRBJ1-5; CDR3aa: CAWSEGQLNQPQHF; CDR3nt: TGTGCCTGGAGTGAGGGACAGCTAAATCAGCCCCAGCATTTT
v_gene: TRBV2; len: 17; abundance: NA; d_gene: TRBD1; j_gene: TRBJ1-5; CDR3aa: CASSAPGQIYSNQPQHF; CDR3nt: TGTGCCAGCAGCGCTCCGGGACAGATTTATAGCAATCAGCCCCAGCATTTT
v_gene: TRBV27; len: 16; abundance: NA; d_gene: TRBD2; j_gene: TRBJ2-1; CDR3aa: CASSTPGLVAYNEQFF; CDR3nt: TGTGCCAGCAGTACTCCGGGACTAGTTGCCTACAATGAGCAGTTCTTC
v_gene: TRBV6-1; len: 17; abundance: NA; d_gene: TRBD1; j_gene: TRBJ1-3; CDR3aa: CASSDMDRPSSGNTIYF; CDR3nt: TGTGCCAGCAGTGACATGGACAGGCCGAGCTCTGGAAACACCATATATTTT
v_gene: TRBV11-3; len: 14; abundance: NA; d_gene: TRBD1; j_gene: TRBJ2-3; CDR3aa: CASSSGQRTDTQYF; CDR3nt: TGTGCCAGCAGCTCGGGACAGAGAACAGATACGCAGTATTTT
v_gene: TRBV5-1; len: 13; abundance: NA; d_gene: NA; j_gene: TRBJ2-7; CDR3aa: CASSYNGFSEQYF; CDR3nt: TGCGCCAGCAGCTATAACGGGTTCAGCGAGCAGTACTTC
v_gene: TRBV19; len: 14; abundance: NA; d_gene: NA; j_gene: TRBJ1-1; CDR3aa: CASSMTYSNTEAFF; CDR3nt: TGTGCCAGTAGTATGACATATTCGAACACTGAAGCTTTCTTT
v_gene: TRBV6-1; len: 16; abundance: many; d_gene: TRBD1; j_gene: TRBJ1-1; CDR3aa: CASSEIRGTGSTEAFF; CDR3nt: TGTGCCAGCAGTGAAATTCGCGGGACAGGGAGCACTGAAGCTTTCTTT
v_gene: TRBV30; len: 13; abundance: few; d_gene: TRBD2; j_gene: TRBJ2-2; CDR3aa: CASRGGNTGELFF; CDR3nt: TGTGCCTCCCGGGGGGGGAACACCGGGGAGCTGTTTTTT
v_gene: TRBV7-8; len: 12; abundance: NA; d_gene: TRBD2; j_gene: TRBJ2-3; CDR3aa: CASSGGGDTQYF; CDR3nt: TGTGCCAGCAGCGGGGGGGGAGATACGCAGTATTTT
v_gene: TRBV12-3/TRBV12-4; len: 13; abundance: NA; d_gene: TRBD2; j_gene: TRBJ2-7; CDR3aa: CASSSGLAYEQYF; CDR3nt: TGTGCCAGCAGTTCGGGACTAGCATACGAGCAGTACTTC
v_gene: TRBV12-3/TRBV12-4; len: 13; abundance: NA; d_gene: NA; j_gene: TRBJ2-7; CDR3aa: CASRRGNTAEQYF; CDR3nt: TGTGCCAGCAGGCGGGGTAATACGGCCGAGCAGTACTTC
v_gene: TRBV9; len: 14; abundance: once; d_gene: TRBD2; j_gene: TRBJ2-3; CDR3aa: CASSGASGAYTQYF; CDR3nt: TGTGCCAGCAGCGGGGCTAGCGGGGCCTATACGCAGTATTTT
v_gene: TRBV10-2; len: 14; abundance: NA; d_gene: NA; j_gene: TRBJ1-1; CDR3aa: CASTLNMQGTEAFF; CDR3nt: TGCGCCAGCACTCTCAACATGCAGGGCACTGAAGCTTTCTTT
v_gene: TRBV5-6; len: 16; abundance: NA; d_gene: TRBD2; j_gene: TRBJ2-1; CDR3aa: CASSWGGGVGGNEQFF; CDR3nt: TGTGCCAGCAGCTGGGGGGGAGGCGTCGGAGGGAATGAGCAGTTCTTC
v_gene: TRBV5-8; len: 15; abundance: NA; d_gene: TRBD2; j_gene: TRBJ2-3; CDR3aa: CASTGAGGFTDTQYF; CDR3nt: TGTGCCAGCACCGGAGCGGGGGGCTTCACAGATACGCAGTATTTT
v_gene: TRBV18; len: 16; abundance: NA; d_gene: TRBD2; j_gene: TRBJ2-1; CDR3aa: CASSPPTSGGSDEQFF; CDR3nt: TGTGCCAGCTCACCACCGACTAGCGGGGGGTCAGATGAGCAGTTCTTC
v_gene: TRBV30; len: 15; abundance: NA; d_gene: TRBD1; j_gene: TRBJ2-7; CDR3aa: CAWSVRDRGFGEQYF; CDR3nt: TGTGCCTGGAGTGTAAGGGACAGGGGGTTCGGAGAGCAGTACTTC
v_gene: TRBV18; len: 17; abundance: NA; d_gene: TRBD2; j_gene: TRBJ2-2; CDR3aa: CASSPVLAGKNTGELFF; CDR3nt: TGTGCCAGCTCACCTGTTCTAGCGGGGAAAAACACCGGGGAGCTGTTTTTT
v_gene: TRBV28; len: 10; abundance: NA; d_gene: NA; j_gene: TRBJ2-7; CDR3aa: CASSSREQYF; CDR3nt: TGTGCCAGCAGTTCCAGGGAGCAGTACTTC
v_gene: TRBV5-6; len: 15; abundance: few; d_gene: NA; j_gene: TRBJ1-1; CDR3aa: CASSLGANLNTEAFF; CDR3nt: TGTGCCAGCAGCTTGGGGGCCAACTTGAACACTGAAGCTTTCTTT
v_gene: TRBV30; len: 13; abundance: NA; d_gene: NA; j_gene: TRBJ2-7; CDR3aa: CAWSGEDSYEQYF; CDR3nt: TGTGCCTGGAGTGGAGAGGACAGCTACGAGCAGTACTTC
v_gene: TRBV2; len: 12; abundance: NA; d_gene: NA; j_gene: TRBJ2-2; CDR3aa: CASSGNTGELFF; CDR3nt: TGTGCCAGCAGCGGGAACACCGGGGAGCTGTTTTTT
v_gene: TRBV6-2/TRBV6-3; len: 15; abundance: NA; d_gene: TRBD1; j_gene: TRBJ1-1; CDR3aa: CASSPHGTANTEAFF; CDR3nt: TGTGCCAGCAGTCCCCATGGGACAGCGAACACTGAAGCTTTCTTT
v_gene: TRBV12-5; len: 15; abundance: NA; d_gene: NA; j_gene: TRBJ1-3; CDR3aa: CASGLVRSSGNTIYF; CDR3nt: TGTGCTAGTGGTTTGGTACGGTCCTCTGGAAACACCATATATTTT
v_gene: TRBV6-1; len: 19; abundance: NA; d_gene: TRBD1; j_gene: TRBJ1-6; CDR3aa: CASSEKGQGSRYDNSPLHF; CDR3nt: TGTGCCAGCAGCGAAAAGGGACAGGGGTCAAGATACGATAATTCACCCCTCCACTTT
v_gene: TRBV3-1/TRBV3-2; len: 15; abundance: few; d_gene: TRBD1; j_gene: TRBJ1-6; CDR3aa: CASSRKRDRGAPLHF; CDR3nt: TGTGCCAGCAGCCGGAAACGGGACAGGGGGGCGCCCCTCCACTTT
v_gene: TRBV9; len: 16; abundance: NA; d_gene: TRBD2; j_gene: TRBJ2-1; CDR3aa: CASSQGLAGVDNEQFF; CDR3nt: TGTGCCAGCAGCCAAGGACTAGCGGGGGTGGACAATGAGCAGTTCTTC